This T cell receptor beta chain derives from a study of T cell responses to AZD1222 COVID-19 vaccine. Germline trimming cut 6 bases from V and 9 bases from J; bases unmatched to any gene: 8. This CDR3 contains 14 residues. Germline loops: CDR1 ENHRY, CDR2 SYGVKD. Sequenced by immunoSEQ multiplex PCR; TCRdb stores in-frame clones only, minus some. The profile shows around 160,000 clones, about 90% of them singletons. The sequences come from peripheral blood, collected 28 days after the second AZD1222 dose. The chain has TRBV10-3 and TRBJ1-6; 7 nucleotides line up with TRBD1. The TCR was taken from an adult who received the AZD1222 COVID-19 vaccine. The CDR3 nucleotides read TGTGCCATCAGAGCAGGGACAGACGCTTCACCCCTCCACTTT. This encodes CAIRAGTDASPLHF.